A selection of T cell receptor beta chains follows, all from one sample in a study of B cell selection in AIRE deficiency. This table comes from immunoSEQ multiplex PCR, and its TCRdb copy is limited to in-frame clones, with some not included. This sample has tens of thousands of clones, with 97% found just once. The sample was conventional CD4+ T cells sorted from PBMCs. These receptors were obtained from a human donor with AIRE deficiency. Both conserved end residues are trimmed from each CDR3. Each record gives: J gene, CDR3 length, D gene, V gene, CDR3 protein. A D gene is named only where the DNA matches it firmly.

>TRBJ2-5|12|TRBD1|TRBV5-4
ASSQGTGEETQY
>TRBJ1-1|14|NA|TRBV5-4
ASRPLGTSRNTEAF
>TRBJ1-2|11|NA|TRBV5-1
ASSAGQLEGYT
>TRBJ2-7|9|NA|TRBV5-4
ASSYQYEQY
>TRBJ2-5|16|TRBD1|TRBV28
ASSSYTLDRGRQETQY
>TRBJ2-1|10|NA|TRBV28
ASSVTDNEQF
>TRBJ1-2|12|NA|TRBV28
ASSQKGFPYGYT
>TRBJ1-2|10|NA|TRBV30
AWGIRGTGYT
>TRBJ2-2|12|NA|TRBV19
ASHRGSNTGELF
>TRBJ2-7|13|TRBD1|TRBV11-3
ASSSGTGWFYEQY